This T cell receptor beta chain was documented in a study of T cells after yellow fever vaccination. Study findings and constraints: Booster samples showed a return of most primary-vaccination clones (around 96% CD4, roughly 85% CD8). Secondary responses were weaker yet peaked faster, day 5 versus 15.

TCRdb reanalysed the 5' RACE reads using MiXCR and keeps one entry per CDR3 protein. The table records about 220,000 distinct CDR3 sequences, approximately 3% of them present only once. Regarding this clonotype: Its target is not known.

Germline V gene lookup returns CDR1 SGHKS and CDR2 YYEKEE (reference sequence). The CDR3 has 15 amino acids. V lost 3 bases, J lost 6 bases, and 10 bases stayed unmatched. This sequence originates from a young man who received the YFV17D yellow fever vaccine. This chain links TRBV5-5 with TRBJ2-3; TRBD2 matches 7 bases. The sequencing here drew on CD4+ T cells sorted from PBMCs, taken 10 days after the yellow fever booster vaccination. The CDR3 DNA sequence: TGTGCCAGCAGCTCTAGGGAGCGGGAAGGGGATACGCAGTATTTT. It yields the protein CASSSREREGDTQYF.